Presented here are 3 T cell receptor beta chains from one specimen sequenced in a study of blood T cells in healthy people across ages. Primed by a sample-barcoded 5' primer and a J-beta primer mix, a second PCR proceeded for about 7 to 12 cycles. TCRdb called the 5' RACE reads again in MiXCR, with one record for every CDR3 protein. This table has approximately 830,000 distinct CDR3 sequences, around 62% appearing once. Sequenced material: blood. Receptors were obtained from a young man in good health.

This clonotype was seen ten or more times. The gene calls are TRBV29-1 and TRBJ2-1; a possible D gene is TRBD1 (6 bases). The CDR3 is 14 residues long. CDR1 is SQVTM and CDR2 is ANQGSEA in the germline V gene. V shed 6 bases and J shed 5 bases, with 17 bases lying between them. The CDR3 spells CSVQKGVGNNEQFF. The CDR3 DNA reads as TGCAGCGTCCAAAAGGGGGTGGGGAACAATGAGCAGTTCTTC.

CDR3: CSAGTAGQGVRGYTF. The CDR3 DNA reads TGCAGTGCTGGGACCGCGGGACAGGGGGTTCGTGGCTACACCTTC. This chain links TRBV20-1 with TRBJ1-2, with 11 bases matching TRBD1. CDR1 DFQATT and CDR2 SNEGSKA come from the germline V gene (reference sequence). Losses at the gene ends were 5 bases for V and 7 bases for J; bases not matched to a gene: 12. The CDR3 spans 15 residues.

The table lists this clonotype with a count of one. The chain uses TRBV6-5 and TRBJ2-7, with TRBD1 matching over 11 bases. This CDR3 region has 14 residues. With V trimmed by 7 bases and J by 6 bases, 8 bases remained unmatched. The germline CDR1 and CDR2 sequences are MNHEY and SVGAGI. In DNA, the CDR3 is TGTGCCAGCATCTCCGCCGGGACAGGGGGCGAGCAGTACTTC. Translated, it gives CASISAGTGGEQYF.